This passage covers 9 T cell receptor beta chains from one sample sequenced in a study of OX40 agonist ivuxolimab in advanced cancers. Here immunoSEQ multiplex PCR was the method, and the copy in TCRdb shows in-frame clones only, minus some. The repertoire holds over 80,000 clones, with 86% as singletons. Sequenced here: CD4+ or CD8+ T cells sorted from blood, sampled in a trial of the OX40 agonist ivuxolimab. The receptors derive from an adult with an advanced solid tumor such as melanoma, head and neck, liver or kidney cancer.

This chain uses TRBV19 with TRBJ1-2, with 12 bases matching TRBD1. The V gene end was trimmed by 4 bases and the J gene end by 7 bases; junction bases not matched to a gene: 4. The germline V gene has CDR1 LNHDA and CDR2 SQIVND (reference sequence). This CDR3 has 14 amino acids. The DNA of the CDR3 is TGTGCCAGTAGTAGGGGACAGGGGGCGTTTGGCTACACCTTC. Translating it yields CASSRGQGAFGYTF.

The table lists this clone with a few counts. The chain combines TRBV28 with TRBJ2-1; 8 bases line up with TRBD2. The CDR3 loop spans 14 amino acids. The V gene's germline CDR1 is MDHEN and CDR2 SYDVKM. V lost 5 bases to trimming and J lost 7 bases; unmatched junction nucleotides: 7. CDR3 nucleotide sequence: TGTGCCAGCAGTAGAGCGGGAGTGGGAAATGAGCAGTTCTTC. It is translated as CASSRAGVGNEQFF.

The rearrangement links TRBV5-1 to TRBJ1-2; TRBD1 might be the D (6 bases). V was pared by 1 base and J by 7 bases, with 14 bases between. The CDR3 extends over 14 amino acids. Germline V gene sequence: CDR1 SGHRS, CDR2 YFSETQ. The CDR3 DNA reads as TGCGCCAGCAGCTTGTCCCCGGACAGTTCTGGCTACACCTTC. This encodes CASSLSPDSSGYTF.

The chain carries TRBV18 and TRBJ1-4; no reliable D call. Trimming removed 3 bases from V and 8 bases from J, with 7 bases in between. CDR1 KGHSH and CDR2 LQKENI come from the germline V gene. The CDR3 has 12 amino acids. CDR3 DNA: TGTGCCAGCTCACCCGTGAACGAAAAACTGTTTTTT. Protein product: CASSPVNEKLFF.

V gene TRBV7-3 combines with J gene TRBJ2-7, with D possibly being TRBD2 (6 bases). Deletions cut 5 bases from V and 2 bases from J, with 16 bases between. The CDR3 covers 15 residues. Per the germline V gene, CDR1 is SGHTA and CDR2 is FQGTGA. The CDR3, as DNA: TGTGCCAGCAGCCCTGACGGGGGAACCACCTACGAGCAGTACTTC. Translation gives CASSPDGGTTYEQYF.

The rearrangement joins TRBV6-1 to TRBJ1-1; D is perhaps TRBD1 (5 bases). V lost 2 bases, J lost 4 bases, and 11 bases lay in between. The germline V gene encodes CDR1 MNHNS and CDR2 SASEGT. The CDR3 runs 14 residues. The CDR3 sequence is CASSEPGEFTEAFF. CDR3 DNA sequence: TGTGCCAGCAGTGAACCGGGGGAGTTCACTGAAGCTTTCTTT.

This clone was seen at least ten times. The J gene is TRBJ1-6, the V gene TRBV7-2; 7 bases map to TRBD1. The V and J ends lost 5 bases and 6 bases, in that order; junction bases with no gene match: 13. This CDR3 contains 17 residues. Germline V gene lookup returns CDR1 SGHTA and CDR2 FQGNSA. The CDR3 protein is CASSPRQGQVINSPLHF. For the CDR3, the DNA is TGTGCCAGCAGCCCCCGACAGGGACAAGTGATTAATTCACCCCTCCACTTT.

The genes are TRBV19 and TRBJ2-5; 7 bases map to TRBD1. Germline lookup yields CDR1 LNHDA and CDR2 SQIVND (reference sequence). After removal of 5 bases from V and 2 bases from J, the junction contained 5 bases not matched to a gene. The CDR3 covers 14 residues. The CDR3 sequence: CASSPGQPQETQYF. CDR3 DNA: TGTGCCAGTAGTCCGGGACAGCCTCAAGAGACCCAGTACTTC. Variable domain in full (rest from reference TRBV19 and TRBJ2-5): DGGITQSPKYLFRKEGQNVTLSCEQNLNHDAMYWYRQDPGQGLRLIYYSQIVNDFQKGDIAEGYSVSREKKESFPLTVTSAQKNPTAFYLCASSPGQPQETQYFGPGTRLLVL.

The chain employs TRBV2 and TRBJ1-5; no reliable D call. CDR1 and CDR2 (germline): SNHLY, FYNNEI. Deletions cut 11 bases from V and 5 bases from J, with 16 bases between. There are 13 residues in the CDR3. The CDR3 DNA is TGTGCCGGGCGCCCGAGCTGGGATCAGCCCCAGCATTTT. Amino acid sequence: CAGRPSWDQPQHF.